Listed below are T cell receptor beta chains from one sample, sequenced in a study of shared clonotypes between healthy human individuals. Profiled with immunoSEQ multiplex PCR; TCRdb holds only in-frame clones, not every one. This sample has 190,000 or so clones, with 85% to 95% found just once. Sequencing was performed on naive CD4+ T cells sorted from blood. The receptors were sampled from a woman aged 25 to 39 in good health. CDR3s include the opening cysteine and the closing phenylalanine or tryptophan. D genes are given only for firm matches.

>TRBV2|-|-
CASRGPRSSYEQYF
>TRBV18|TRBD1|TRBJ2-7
CASSRTGSIYEQYF
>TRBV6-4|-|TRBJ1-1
CASSDSNAGAEAFF
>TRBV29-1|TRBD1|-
CSVAEGQGIHEQYF
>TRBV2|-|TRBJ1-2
CASSEGGSTAWRGYTF
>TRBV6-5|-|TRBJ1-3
CASSPTRRGGGTIYF
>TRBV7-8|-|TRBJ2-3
CASSLGLHTDTQYF
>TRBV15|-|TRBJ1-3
CATSRDRALGGNTIYF
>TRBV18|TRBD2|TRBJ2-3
CASSPSRGRANTQYF
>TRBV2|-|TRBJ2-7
CASSDPPNEQYF
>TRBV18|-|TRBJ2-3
CASSPFGTERTDTQYF